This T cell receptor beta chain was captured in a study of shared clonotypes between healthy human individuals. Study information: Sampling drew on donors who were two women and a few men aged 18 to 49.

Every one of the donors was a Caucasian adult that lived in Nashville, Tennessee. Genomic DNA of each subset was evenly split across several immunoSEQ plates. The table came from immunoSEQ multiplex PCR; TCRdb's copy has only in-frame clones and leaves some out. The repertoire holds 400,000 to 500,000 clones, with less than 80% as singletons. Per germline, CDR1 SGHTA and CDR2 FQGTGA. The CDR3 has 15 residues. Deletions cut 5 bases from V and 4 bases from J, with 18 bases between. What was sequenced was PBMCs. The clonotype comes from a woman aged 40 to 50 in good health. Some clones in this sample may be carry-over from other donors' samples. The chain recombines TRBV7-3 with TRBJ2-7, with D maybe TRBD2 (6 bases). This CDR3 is CASSLPGGMGYEQYF. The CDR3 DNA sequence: TGTGCCAGCAGCCTACCCGGAGGGATGGGGTACGAGCAGTACTTC. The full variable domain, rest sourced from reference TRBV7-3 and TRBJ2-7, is GAGVSQTPSNKVTEKGKYVELRCDPISGHTALYWYRQSLGQGPEFLIYFQGTGAADDSGLPNDRFFAVRPEGSVSTLKIQRTERGDSAVYLCASSLPGGMGYEQYFGPGTRLTVT.